This T cell receptor (beta chain) emerged from a study of shared clonotypes between healthy human individuals. The repertoire was sequenced with immunoSEQ multiplex PCR; TCRdb's copy has only in-frame clones and lacks some. The sample records 730,000 or so clones, approximately 75% being singletons. CDR3 size: 18 residues. The J segment lost 6 bases and the V segment lost 5 bases, leaving 15 bases of the junction unmatched. Germline V gene lookup returns CDR1 MNHEY and CDR2 SMNVEV (reference sequence). The V call is TRBV27, the J call TRBJ1-5; 11 positions match TRBD1. The sample was memory CD4+ T cells sorted from blood. The subset denotes: CD45RA-negative fraction. The TCR was taken from a woman aged 30 to 39 in good health. The CDR3 DNA is TGTGCCAGCAGTCCCTACCCGCCGGACAGGGGGCTCTTTCAGCCCCAGCATTTT. Translating gives CASSPYPPDRGLFQPQHF.